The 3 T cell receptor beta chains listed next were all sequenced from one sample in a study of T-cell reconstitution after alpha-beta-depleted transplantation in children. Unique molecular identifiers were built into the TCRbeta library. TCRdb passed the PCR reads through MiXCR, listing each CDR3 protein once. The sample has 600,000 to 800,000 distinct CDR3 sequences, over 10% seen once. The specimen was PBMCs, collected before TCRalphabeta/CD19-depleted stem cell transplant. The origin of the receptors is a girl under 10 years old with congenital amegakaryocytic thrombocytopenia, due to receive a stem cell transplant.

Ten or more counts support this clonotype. The CDR3 nucleotides read TGCAGCGTGGTGACAGGGTCCTACGAGCAGTACTTC. Translating it yields CSVVTGSYEQYF. This chain connects TRBV29-1 to TRBJ2-7; 7 bases map to TRBD1. The length of the CDR3 is 12 residues. The V gene's germline CDR1 is SQVTM and CDR2 ANQGSEA. The J segment lost 1 base and the V segment lost 6 bases, leaving 3 bases of the junction unmatched.

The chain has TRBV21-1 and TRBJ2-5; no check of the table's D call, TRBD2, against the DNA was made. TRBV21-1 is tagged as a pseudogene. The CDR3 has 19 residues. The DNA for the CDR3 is TGTGCCAGCAGCAATTCCCGGGATCTCGCGCTGGAGTACCAAGAGACCCAGTACTTC. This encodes CASSNSRDLALEYQETQYF.

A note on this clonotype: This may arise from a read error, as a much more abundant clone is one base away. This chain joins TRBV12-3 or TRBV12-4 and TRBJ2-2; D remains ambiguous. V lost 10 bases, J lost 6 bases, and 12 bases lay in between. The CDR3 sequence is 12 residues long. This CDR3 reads CATIAAPGELFF. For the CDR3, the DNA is TGTGCCACCATTGCGGCTCCCGGGGAGCTGTTTTTT.